This T cell receptor (beta chain) originates from a study of Ad26.COV2.S vaccination and SARS-CoV-2 variants. Background on the study: Ad26.COV2.S given intramuscularly, once or twice 56 days apart.

The V and J ends lost 3 bases and 2 bases respectively, with 10 bases between them. This CDR3 comprises 15 residues. Looked up from germline, CDR1 is SGHVS and CDR2 is FQNEAQ. Only in-frame clones appear in the TCRdb table, and some are missing; sequencing was by immunoSEQ multiplex PCR. The sample contains around 450,000 clones, 80% to 95% of which appear only once. The treatment is: roughly 18 received Ad26.COV2.S at low or high dose, single or two shots; about 5 received placebo; per-sample allocation not given. The samples were gathered on day 63 after the first injection of vaccine or placebo. The shot given was an Ad26 vector that makes Wuhan-strain SARS-CoV-2 spike.

This receptor was obtained from a person aged 18-65 years who received the Ad26.COV2.S COVID-19 vaccine or a placebo. The material sequenced was peripheral blood, taken in a trial of Ad26.COV2.S vaccine versus placebo. This rearrangement joins TRBV7-8 to TRBJ1-4; D remains unclear. The CDR3 coding sequence is TGTGCCAGCAGCTTCTACGTGGAGACTAATGAAAAACTGTTTTTT. Its protein is CASSFYVETNEKLFF. Full variable domain (missing parts from reference TRBV7-8 and TRBJ1-4): GAGVSQSPRYKVAKRGQDVALRCDPISGHVSLFWYQQALGQGPEFLTYFQNEAQLDKSGLPSDRFFAERPEGSVSTLKIQRTQQEDSAVYLCASSFYVETNEKLFFGSGTQLSVL.